Shown below are 23 T cell receptor beta chains from a single sample sequenced in a study of molecular identifiers for immune sequencing clone quantification. TCRdb redid the calling of the PCR reads with MiXCR, one entry per CDR3 protein. This sample has a few hundred thousand distinct CDR3 sequences; 24% occur once, and the top ten carry about 0.71%. Source material: naive CD8+ T cells from blood, with Jurkat cell RNA spiked in. Documented subset: FACS-sorted CD8+CD4-CCR7+CD45RA+ naive T cells. The origin of the receptors is a human donor in good health. Some libraries in this study had Jurkat cell RNA spiked in.

The gene calls are TRBV18 and TRBJ1-1; 11 bases fit TRBD1. Trimming took 4 bases from V and 3 from J; bases not matched to a gene: 10. Germline CDR1 KGHSH, CDR2 LQKENI. The CDR3 totals 17 residues. The chain's CDR3 is CASSLHWTGGLYTEAFF. The CDR3 nucleotides read TGTGCCAGCTCACTACATTGGACAGGGGGCTTGTACACTGAAGCTTTCTTT.

This clonotype was recorded at least ten times. The CDR3 here is CASSSVTGVAEAFF. CDR3 sequence (DNA): TGTGCCAGCAGCTCAGTGACAGGAGTGGCTGAAGCTTTCTTT. The chain has TRBV7-9 and TRBJ1-1, with D possibly TRBD1 on 6 matching bases. V lost 4 bases and J 6 bases, leaving 15 bases between the germline ends. The germline gives CDR1 SEHNR, CDR2 FQNEAQ (reference sequence). The CDR3 sequence is 14 residues long.

The chain joins TRBV2 to TRBJ1-2; no definite D call. This CDR3 region has 15 residues. Germline-derived CDR1 and CDR2 are SNHLY and FYNNEI. The V end lost 0 bases, the J end lost 5 bases, and 13 bases lay between the germline ends. CDR3 amino acids: CASSEAMEMRYGYTF. The CDR3 region has the DNA TGTGCCAGCAGTGAAGCTATGGAGATGCGTTATGGCTACACCTTC.

Many counts were recorded for this clonotype. The chain uses TRBV12-3 or TRBV12-4 and TRBJ1-1; TRBD1 agrees at 7 bases. The CDR3 spans 16 residues. With V trimmed by 5 bases and J by 4 bases, 13 bases remained unmatched. The DNA of the CDR3 is TGTGCCAGCAGTCTCAGGGGGAGCCGAGGGGTCACTGAAGCTTTCTTT. Translated, it gives CASSLRGSRGVTEAFF.

The rearrangement links TRBV25-1 to TRBJ2-7; D is uncertain. The CDR3 runs to 10 residues. Trimming took off 4 bases at V and 8 bases at J, with 6 bases between the two ends. Germline lookup yields CDR1 MGHDK and CDR2 SYGVNS. The CDR3, as DNA: TGTGCCAGCAGTGGTCCCCAGCAGTACTTC. It translates to CASSGPQQYF.

This clonotype was seen repeatedly, ten times or more. The CDR3 region is CASSLVGLAGLTDTQYF. The CDR3 region has the DNA TGTGCCAGCAGCTTGGTTGGACTAGCGGGCCTCACAGATACGCAGTATTTT. The chain carries TRBV5-4 and TRBJ2-3; 11 bases fit TRBD2. CDR3 length: 17 residues. Per germline, CDR1 SGHNT and CDR2 YYREEE (reference sequence). Trimming took 0 bases from V and 2 from J; bases not matched to a gene: 5.

A note on this clonotype: A read error may be the cause here, since a much bigger clone is one base away. The V and J genes are TRBV4-1 and TRBJ2-4; D tentatively fits TRBD1 or TRBD2 (5 bases each). V was trimmed by 0 bases and J by 6 bases, leaving 12 bases between them. Germline V gene lookup returns CDR1 MGHRA and CDR2 YSYEKL. The CDR3 totals 15 residues. The CDR3 loop reads CASSQESGTINIQYF. The CDR3, as DNA: TGCGCCAGCAGCCAAGAATCCGGGACGATAAACATTCAGTACTTC.

This clonotype was recorded a few times. The V call is TRBV20-1, the J call TRBJ2-1, with TRBD2 identical over 12 bases. V gave up 0 bases and J gave up 6 bases; unmatched junction bases: 9. CDR1 and CDR2 (germline): DFQATT, SNEGSKA (reference sequence). The CDR3 sequence is 17 residues long. This CDR3 reads CSARDLAGGVIFNEQFF. For the CDR3, the DNA is TGCAGTGCTAGAGATCTAGCGGGGGGGGTAATATTCAATGAGCAGTTCTTC.

V is TRBV27 and J is TRBJ1-2; D unclear. V lost 1 base and J lost 0, with 15 bases in between. Germline lookup yields CDR1 MNHEY and CDR2 SMNVEV (reference sequence). The CDR3 has 17 residues. CDR3 protein: CASSLYPATISNYGYTF. In nucleotides, the CDR3 is TGTGCCAGCAGTTTATACCCCGCCACGATATCTAACTATGGCTACACCTTC.

This clonotype was detected many times. V is TRBV12-3 or TRBV12-4 and J is TRBJ1-4, with 7 nucleotides matching TRBD1. Trimming at V came to 6 bases and at J to 3 bases, leaving 10 bases not matched to a gene. CDR3 size: 16 residues. CDR3 protein: CASSSLGGQPNEKLFF. In DNA, the CDR3 is TGTGCCAGCAGCTCCCTGGGGGGACAGCCTAATGAAAAACTGTTTTTT.

For this clonotype: A read error may explain this, as a much larger clone is one base away. This is likely a read error, given that the CDR3 carries no conserved phenylalanine or tryptophan at its end. V and J are TRBV12-3 or TRBV12-4 and TRBJ2-3; TRBD1 might be the D (6 bases). With 6 bases removed from V and 0 bases from J, the gap between germline ends came to 16 bases. The CDR3 has 16 amino acids. CDR3 loop: CASRSDRSPSTDTQYL. Here the CDR3 DNA reads TGTGCCAGCAGATCGGACAGATCTCCTAGCACAGATACGCAGTATCTT.

The V and J genes are TRBV27 and TRBJ2-5; 8 bases match TRBD2. V trimming: 0 bases; J trimming: 5 bases; junction bases outside the gene matches: 2. Germline V CDR1 and CDR2: MNHEY, SMNVEV (reference sequence). CDR3 length: 14 amino acids. The CDR3 DNA reads as TGTGCCAGCAGTTTATCGCCGGGGGGGGAGACCCAGTACTTC. This encodes CASSLSPGGETQYF.

Comment on this clonotype: A clone one base away is much larger, so this may be a read error. V gene TRBV7-9 combines with J gene TRBJ2-7; tentatively, D is TRBD2 (5 bases). V was shortened by 8 bases and J by 6 bases, with 17 bases between the two germline ends. Germline V CDR1 and CDR2: SEHNR, FQNEAQ (reference sequence). The CDR3 is 13 residues long. CDR3: CASRGLAAREQYF. The CDR3 DNA follows: TGTGCCAGCCGTGGGCTAGCCGCACGCGAGCAGTACTTC. The whole variable domain, filled in from reference TRBV7-9 and TRBJ2-7, reads DTGVSQNPRHKITKRGQNVTFRCDPISEHNRLYWYRQTLGQGPEFLTYFQNEAQLEKSRLLSDRFSAERPKGSFSTLEIQRTEQGDSAMYLCASRGLAAREQYFGPGTRLTVT.

This chain joins TRBV28 and TRBJ1-5; no reliable D call. This CDR3 spans 13 amino acids. Trimming stripped 9 bases from V and 2 bases from J, with 11 bases between. Germline assignment: CDR1 MDHEN and CDR2 SYDVKM. In DNA, the CDR3 is TGTGCCAGTTGGTGGACTGGCAATCAGCCCCAGCATTTT. Its protein is CASWWTGNQPQHF.

The CDR3 nucleotides are TGTGCCAGCAGCCGGTCCCCCCTGGGGGCGTCCTACGAGCAGTACTTC. This gives the protein CASSRSPLGASYEQYF. The chain has TRBV3-1 and TRBJ2-7; possibly TRBD1 for D (6 bases). V lost 4 bases and J lost 1, with 17 bases in between. The germline CDR1 and CDR2 sequences are LGHDT and YNNKEL (reference sequence). This CDR3 is 16 amino acids long.

This clonotype has ten or more counts. The J gene is TRBJ2-3, the V gene TRBV29-1; 8 nucleotides agree with TRBD2. Trimming took 5 bases from V and 1 from J; bases not matched to a gene: 11. The CDR3 has 16 residues. Germline V gives CDR1 SQVTM, CDR2 ANQGSEA. The CDR3 DNA reads as TGCAGCGTTCTGACTAGCGAGCTACGCCGCACAGATACGCAGTATTTT. Translation gives CSVLTSELRRTDTQYF.

As regards this clonotype: A much larger clonotype is one base distant, so this may be a read error. The chain combines TRBV4-1 with TRBJ1-4; D possibly corresponds to TRBD1 (6 bases). The CDR3 has 17 residues. CDR1 and CDR2 (germline): MGHRA, YSYEKL. The CDR3 loop is CASSRTPPGVTNEKLIF. CDR3 sequence (DNA): TGCGCCAGCAGCCGGACCCCCCCAGGGGTTACTAATGAAAAACTGATTTTT.

V is TRBV10-3 and J is TRBJ2-5, with 11 bases aligning to TRBD2. Per germline, CDR1 ENHRY and CDR2 SYGVKD. This CDR3 has 14 amino acids. V lost 6 bases, J lost 3 bases, and 3 bases stayed unmatched. The CDR3 loop is CAIRGLAEKETQYF. CDR3 DNA sequence: TGTGCCATCAGGGGACTAGCGGAAAAAGAGACCCAGTACTTC.

This clonotype occurred a few times. V and J are TRBV27 and TRBJ2-3; tentatively, D is TRBD2 (6 bases). Deletions cut 4 bases from V and 1 base from J, with 21 bases between. The CDR3 contains 18 residues. CDR1 and CDR2 (germline): MNHEY, SMNVEV (reference sequence). DNA for the CDR3: TGTGCCAGCAGTTCTGTGGTAATTCCAGGCGGGGGCACAGATACGCAGTATTTT. This gives the protein CASSSVVIPGGGTDTQYF.

The chain links TRBV7-9 to TRBJ2-7; tentative D call: TRBD2 (6 bases). This CDR3 has 16 amino acids. The germline V gene has CDR1 SEHNR and CDR2 FQNEAQ (reference sequence). The V end lost 5 bases, the J end lost 3 bases, and 20 bases lay between the germline ends. The CDR3 sequence: CASSPAGSSPYYEQYF. For the CDR3, the DNA is TGTGCCAGCAGCCCCGCCGGGAGCTCCCCTTACTACGAGCAGTACTTC. Variable domain in full (rest from reference TRBV7-9 and TRBJ2-7): DTGVSQNPRHKITKRGQNVTFRCDPISEHNRLYWYRQTLGQGPEFLTYFQNEAQLEKSRLLSDRFSAERPKGSFSTLEIQRTEQGDSAMYLCASSPAGSSPYYEQYFGPGTRLTVT.

This clonotype has only a few counts. This chain links TRBV5-6 with TRBJ1-4, with 9 bases fitting TRBD1. J was trimmed by 12 bases and V by 3 bases; bases with no gene match: 18. The CDR3 totals 17 residues. Germline V gene sequence: CDR1 SGHDT, CDR2 YYEEEE. The CDR3 nucleotides are TGTGCCAGCAGCTACAGGACAGGGGTCTTCCCCGGGGCAGAACTGTTTTTT. It encodes CASSYRTGVFPGAELFF.

This clonotype was counted between two and nine times. The gene calls are TRBV12-3 or TRBV12-4 and TRBJ2-4; D is unclear. Trimming pared 7 bases from V and 1 base from J, leaving 14 bases between. This CDR3 comprises 15 residues. The CDR3 protein is CASTVGYLAKNIQYF. The CDR3 nucleotides read TGTGCCAGCACCGTAGGTTACCTTGCCAAAAACATTCAGTACTTC.

This clonotype came up a few times. The gene calls are TRBV12-3 or TRBV12-4 and TRBJ2-2; D gene ambiguous. The length of the CDR3 is 13 residues. Trimming shortened V by 3 bases and J by 5 bases, and 7 bases separated the two germline ends. The CDR3 region is CASSFGTTGELFF. The CDR3 DNA follows: TGTGCCAGCAGTTTCGGTACAACCGGGGAGCTGTTTTTT.